This TCR beta chain was identified in a study of blood T cells in healthy people across ages. Study observations and caveats: Researchers report that TCR beta diversity correlated strongly with naive T cell percentage.

About this clonotype itself: Its antigen is not identified.

Per sample, at least 5 micrograms of total RNA were extracted. CDR1 and CDR2 from the germline V gene are SGHAT and FQNNGV. This CDR3 contains 14 residues. V was trimmed by 5 bases and J by 4 bases, leaving 15 bases between them. A sample-barcoded 5' primer and a J-beta primer mix were used in a second PCR of roughly 7 to 11 cycles. Each cDNA molecule was tagged by a template-switch adaptor that had 12 random nucleotides. TCRdb passed the 5' RACE reads through MiXCR, listing each CDR3 protein once. The data hold 1.2 million to 1.5 million distinct CDR3 sequences, with around 55% observed a single time.

The rearrangement joins TRBV11-2 to TRBJ2-7; D is ambiguous. Material: blood. The clonotype comes from a man between 18 and 29 years old in good health. The CDR3 reads CASSPRSRHYEQYF. The CDR3 DNA is TGTGCCAGCAGCCCCCGGAGCAGACATTACGAGCAGTACTTC. The whole variable domain, remainder taken from reference TRBV11-2 and TRBJ2-7, is EAGVAQSPRYKIIEKRQSVAFWCNPISGHATLYWYQQILGQGPKLLIQFQNNGVVDDSQLPKDRFSAERLKGVDSTLKIQPAKLEDSAVYLCASSPRSRHYEQYFGPGTRLTVT.